Below, one TCR beta chain is given with its context. Its antigen remains unknown. The data stem from a study of T-cell reconstitution after alpha-beta-depleted transplantation in children. The study, taken as a whole, reports: In patients about two months after transplant, alpha-beta T cells reportedly arose from several hundred expanded graft clones. By one year post-transplant, T-cell counts and diversity largely arose from T cells that were newly produced. Several patients had high TCRbeta diversity at day 60; it came from surviving recipient T cells and thymic progenitors.

During its preparation, the TCRbeta library received unique molecular identifiers. TCRdb re-derived calls from the PCR reads in MiXCR, one entry per CDR3 protein. The sample holds approximately 430,000 distinct CDR3 sequences, 15% to 20% seen once. The sequence was obtained from a boy in the first two years of life who had a stem cell transplant for Wiskott-Aldrich syndrome, so the T cells may come from the graft donor. The sequencing here drew on PBMCs, mostly from graft donor cells, taken 360 days after TCRalphabeta/CD19-depleted stem cell transplant.

The CDR3 region has the DNA TGTGCCAGCACTTTGGGGACCGGGGAGCTGTTTTTT. This translates into CASTLGTGELFF. The gene calls are TRBV12-3 or TRBV12-4 and TRBJ2-2; D uncertain. Trimming stripped 7 bases from V and 5 bases from J, with 8 bases between. CDR3 size: 12 residues.